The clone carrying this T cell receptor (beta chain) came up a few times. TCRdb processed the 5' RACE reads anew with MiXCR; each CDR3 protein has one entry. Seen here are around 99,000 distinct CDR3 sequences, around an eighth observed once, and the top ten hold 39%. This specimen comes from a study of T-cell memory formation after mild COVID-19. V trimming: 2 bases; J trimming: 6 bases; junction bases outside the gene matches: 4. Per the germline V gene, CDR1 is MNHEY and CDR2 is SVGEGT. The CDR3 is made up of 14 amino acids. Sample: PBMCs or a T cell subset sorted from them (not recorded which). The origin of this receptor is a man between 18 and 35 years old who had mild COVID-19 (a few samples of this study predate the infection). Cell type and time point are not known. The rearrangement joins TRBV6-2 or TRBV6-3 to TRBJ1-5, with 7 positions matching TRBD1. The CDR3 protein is CASSYATGIQPQHF. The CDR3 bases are TGTGCCAGCAGTTACGCGACAGGGATTCAGCCCCAGCATTTT.